This TCR beta chain was observed in a study of chemoradiotherapy in HPV16-positive cancers. For the study at large: A couple of HPV16-positive patients' cells yielded candidate HPV-specific clones and common motifs.

This CDR3 contains 16 residues. Germline CDR1 and CDR2: MGHRA and YSYEKL. V gave up 1 base and J gave up 5 bases; unmatched junction bases: 9. Study-level results: For HPV16-positive patients, expanding HPV-responsive T cells associated with longer recurrence-free survival. Non-HPV-specific T cells did not expand in tumors during treatment, whereas candidate HPV-specific clones and E7-related motifs did. Only a couple of HPV16-positive patients supplied the functional HPV-specificity definition.

On this clone: Antigen specificity is unknown.

Sequencing was performed with immunoSEQ multiplex PCR; in TCRdb, only in-frame clones are kept and a portion is missing. The sample lists approximately 11,000 clones; about 84% were seen once. The rearrangement links TRBV4-1 to TRBJ1-2, with 8 positions matching TRBD1. The TCR comes from a human donor with HPV-associated anogenital cancer. The sequences come from blood, collected from a patient who underwent chemoradiotherapy. For the CDR3, the DNA is TGCGCCAGCAGCCAAGCAATGGGACAGGTCTTATATGGCTACACCTTC. Translating gives CASSQAMGQVLYGYTF.